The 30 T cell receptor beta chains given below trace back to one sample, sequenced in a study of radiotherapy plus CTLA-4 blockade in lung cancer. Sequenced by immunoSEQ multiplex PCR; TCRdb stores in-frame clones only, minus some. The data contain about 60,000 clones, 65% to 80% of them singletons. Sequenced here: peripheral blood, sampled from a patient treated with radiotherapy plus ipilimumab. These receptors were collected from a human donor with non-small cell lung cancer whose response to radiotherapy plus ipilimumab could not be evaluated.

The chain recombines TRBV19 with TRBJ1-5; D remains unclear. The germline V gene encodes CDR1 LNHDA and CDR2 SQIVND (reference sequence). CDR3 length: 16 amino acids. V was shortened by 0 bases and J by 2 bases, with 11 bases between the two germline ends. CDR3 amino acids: CASSIDVDLGNQPQHF. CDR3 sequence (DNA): TGTGCCAGTAGTATAGATGTCGACCTAGGCAATCAGCCCCAGCATTTT.

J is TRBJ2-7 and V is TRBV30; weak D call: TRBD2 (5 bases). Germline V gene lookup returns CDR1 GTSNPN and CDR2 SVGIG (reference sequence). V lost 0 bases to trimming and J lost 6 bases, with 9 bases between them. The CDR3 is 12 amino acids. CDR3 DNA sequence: TGTGCCTGGAGTGTATCCGGGGTCGAGCAGTACTTC. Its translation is CAWSVSGVEQYF.

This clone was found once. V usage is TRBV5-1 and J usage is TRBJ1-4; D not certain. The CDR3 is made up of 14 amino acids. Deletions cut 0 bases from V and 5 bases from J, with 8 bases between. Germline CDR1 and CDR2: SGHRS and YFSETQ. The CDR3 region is CASSLVGFNEKLFF. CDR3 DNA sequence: TGCGCCAGCAGCTTGGTCGGTTTCAATGAAAAACTGTTTTTT.

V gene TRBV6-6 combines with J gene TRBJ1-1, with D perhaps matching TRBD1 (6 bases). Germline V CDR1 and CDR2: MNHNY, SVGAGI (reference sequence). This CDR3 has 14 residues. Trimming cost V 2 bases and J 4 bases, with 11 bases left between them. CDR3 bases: TGTGCCAGCAGTTACGGGACACCCATCACTGAAGCTTTCTTT. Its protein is CASSYGTPITEAFF.

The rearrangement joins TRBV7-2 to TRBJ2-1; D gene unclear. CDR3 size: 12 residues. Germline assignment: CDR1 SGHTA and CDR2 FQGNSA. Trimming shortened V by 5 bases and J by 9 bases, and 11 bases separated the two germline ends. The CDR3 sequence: CASSPSWSEQFF. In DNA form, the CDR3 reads TGTGCCAGCAGCCCAAGCTGGAGTGAGCAGTTCTTC. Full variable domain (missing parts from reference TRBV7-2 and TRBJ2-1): GAGVSQSPSNKVTEKGKDVELRCDPISGHTALYWYRQSLGQGLEFLIYFQGNSAPDKSGLPSDRFSAERTGGSVSTLTIQRTQQEDSAVYLCASSPSWSEQFFGPGTRLTVL.

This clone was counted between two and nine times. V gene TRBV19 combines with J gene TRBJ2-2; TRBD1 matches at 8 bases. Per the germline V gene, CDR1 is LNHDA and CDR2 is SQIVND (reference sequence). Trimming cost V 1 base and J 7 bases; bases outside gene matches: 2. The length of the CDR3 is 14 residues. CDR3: CASSIGRGRGELFF. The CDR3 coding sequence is TGTGCCAGTAGTATAGGCAGGGGGCGCGGGGAGCTGTTTTTT.

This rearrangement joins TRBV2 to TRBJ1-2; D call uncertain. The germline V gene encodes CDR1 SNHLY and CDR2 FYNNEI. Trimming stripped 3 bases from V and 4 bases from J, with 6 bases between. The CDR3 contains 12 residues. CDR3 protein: CASSDGGYGYTF. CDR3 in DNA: TGTGCCAGCAGTGATGGCGGCTATGGCTACACCTTC.

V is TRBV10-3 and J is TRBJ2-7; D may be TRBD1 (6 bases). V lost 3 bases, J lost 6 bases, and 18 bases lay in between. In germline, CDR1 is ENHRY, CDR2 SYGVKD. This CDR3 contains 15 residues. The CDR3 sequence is CAISDPKTGPGEQYF. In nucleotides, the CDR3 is TGTGCCATCAGTGACCCGAAAACAGGGCCAGGCGAGCAGTACTTC.

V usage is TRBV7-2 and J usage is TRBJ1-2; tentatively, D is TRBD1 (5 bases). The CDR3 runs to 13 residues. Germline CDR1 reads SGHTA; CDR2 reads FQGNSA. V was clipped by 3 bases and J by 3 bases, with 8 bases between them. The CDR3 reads CASSLWGDYGYTF. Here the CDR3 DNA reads TGTGCCAGCAGCTTGTGGGGGGACTATGGCTACACCTTC.

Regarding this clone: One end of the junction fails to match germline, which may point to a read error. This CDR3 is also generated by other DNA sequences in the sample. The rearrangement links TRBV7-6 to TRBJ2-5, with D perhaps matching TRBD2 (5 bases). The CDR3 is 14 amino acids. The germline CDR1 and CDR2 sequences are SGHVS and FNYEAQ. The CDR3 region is CASSPGLAQETQYF. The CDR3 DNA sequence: TGCGCCAGCAGCCCGGGCCTAGCACAAGAGACCCAGTACTTC.

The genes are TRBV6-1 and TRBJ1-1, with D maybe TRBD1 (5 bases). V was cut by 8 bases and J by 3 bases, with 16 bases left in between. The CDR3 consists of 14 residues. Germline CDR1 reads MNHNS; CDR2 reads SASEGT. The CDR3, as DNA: TGTGCCAGCGACGGGGGGGGAAGGTACACTGAAGCTTTCTTT. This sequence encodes CASDGGGRYTEAFF.

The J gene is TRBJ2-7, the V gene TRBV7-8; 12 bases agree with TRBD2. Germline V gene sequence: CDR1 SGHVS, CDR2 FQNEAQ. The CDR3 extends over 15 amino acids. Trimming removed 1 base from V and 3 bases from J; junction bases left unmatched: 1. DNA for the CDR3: TGTGCCAGCAGCTTAGGGACTAGCGGGGTCTACGAGCAGTACTTC. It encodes CASSLGTSGVYEQYF.

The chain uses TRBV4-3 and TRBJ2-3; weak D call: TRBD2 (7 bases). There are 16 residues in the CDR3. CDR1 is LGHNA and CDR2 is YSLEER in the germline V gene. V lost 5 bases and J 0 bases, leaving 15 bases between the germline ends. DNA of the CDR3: TGCGCCAGCAGCGCGCGCGGGGGCCCCAGCACAGATACGCAGTATTTT. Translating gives CASSARGGPSTDTQYF.

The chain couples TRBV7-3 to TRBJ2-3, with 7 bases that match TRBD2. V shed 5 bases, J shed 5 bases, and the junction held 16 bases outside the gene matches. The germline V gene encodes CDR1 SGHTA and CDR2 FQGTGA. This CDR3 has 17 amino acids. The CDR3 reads CASSNLGGRAGGDTQYF. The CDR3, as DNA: TGTGCCAGCAGCAACCTCGGGGGGAGGGCCGGGGGAGATACGCAGTATTTT. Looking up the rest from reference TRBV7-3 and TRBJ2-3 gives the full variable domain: GAGVSQTPSNKVTEKGKYVELRCDPISGHTALYWYRQSLGQGPEFLIYFQGTGAADDSGLPNDRFFAVRPEGSVSTLKIQRTERGDSAVYLCASSNLGGRAGGDTQYFGPGTRLTVL.

The CDR3 coding sequence is TGTGCCAGCAGGCCCAGGGGCAACGAGCAGTACTTC. This encodes CASRPRGNEQYF. This chain links TRBV6-5 with TRBJ2-7, with D possibly being TRBD1 (6 bases). V lost 6 bases and J 5 bases, leaving 11 bases between the germline ends. This CDR3 spans 12 amino acids. Germline CDR1 MNHEY, CDR2 SVGAGI.

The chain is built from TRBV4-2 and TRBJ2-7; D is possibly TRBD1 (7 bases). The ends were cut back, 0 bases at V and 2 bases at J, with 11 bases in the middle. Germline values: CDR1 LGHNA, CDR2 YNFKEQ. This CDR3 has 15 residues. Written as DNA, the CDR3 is TGTGCCAGCAGCCAAGAAACAGGGGAGGCCTACGAGCAGTACTTC. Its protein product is CASSQETGEAYEQYF.

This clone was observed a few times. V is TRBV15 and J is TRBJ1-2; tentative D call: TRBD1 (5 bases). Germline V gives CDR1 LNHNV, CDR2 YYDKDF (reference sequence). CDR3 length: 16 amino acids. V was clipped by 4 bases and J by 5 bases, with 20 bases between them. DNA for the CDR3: TGTGCCACCAGCATTACGCAGGGAGGGCTTGGGTATGGCTACACCTTC. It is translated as CATSITQGGLGYGYTF.

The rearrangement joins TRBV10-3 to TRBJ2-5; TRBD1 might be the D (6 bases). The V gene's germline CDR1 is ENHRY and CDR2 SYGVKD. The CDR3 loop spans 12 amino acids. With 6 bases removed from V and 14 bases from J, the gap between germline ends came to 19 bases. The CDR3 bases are TGTGCCATCAGGTCAGCCGGGACACCCACATACTTC. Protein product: CAIRSAGTPTYF.

CDR3 sequence reads: CASSQDPGTGGMDEQYF. As DNA, the CDR3 is TGCGCCAGCAGCCAAGACCCTGGGACAGGGGGCATGGACGAGCAGTACTTC. The rearrangement links TRBV4-1 to TRBJ2-7, with TRBD1 identical over 12 bases. This CDR3 has 17 residues. Per germline, CDR1 MGHRA and CDR2 YSYEKL. V shed 0 bases and J 5 bases; nucleotides not matched to a gene: 8.

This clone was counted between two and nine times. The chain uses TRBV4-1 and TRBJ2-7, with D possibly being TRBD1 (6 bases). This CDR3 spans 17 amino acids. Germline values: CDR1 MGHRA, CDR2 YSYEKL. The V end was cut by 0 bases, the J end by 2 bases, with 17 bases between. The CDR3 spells CASSQDSFLQGTYEQYF. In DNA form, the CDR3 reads TGCGCCAGCAGCCAAGATTCATTCCTCCAGGGGACCTACGAGCAGTACTTC.

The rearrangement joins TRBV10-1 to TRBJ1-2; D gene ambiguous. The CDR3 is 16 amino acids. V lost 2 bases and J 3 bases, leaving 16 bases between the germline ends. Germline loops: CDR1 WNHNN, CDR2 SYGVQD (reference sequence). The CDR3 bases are TGCGCCAGCAGTGAGGGTCTGGTAGGAGACCACTATGGCTACACCTTC. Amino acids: CASSEGLVGDHYGYTF.

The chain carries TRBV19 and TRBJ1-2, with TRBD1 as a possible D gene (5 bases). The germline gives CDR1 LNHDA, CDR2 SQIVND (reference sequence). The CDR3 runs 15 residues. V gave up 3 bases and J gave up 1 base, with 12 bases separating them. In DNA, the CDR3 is TGTGCCAGTAGTATCCTAAGCAGGGATAACTATGGCTACACCTTC. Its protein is CASSILSRDNYGYTF.

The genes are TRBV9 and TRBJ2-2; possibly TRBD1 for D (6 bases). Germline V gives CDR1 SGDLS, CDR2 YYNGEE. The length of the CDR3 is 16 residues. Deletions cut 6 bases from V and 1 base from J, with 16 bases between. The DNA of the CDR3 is TGTGCCAGCACTCCCGGACAGTTTCGGAACACCGGGGAGCTGTTTTTT. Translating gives CASTPGQFRNTGELFF.

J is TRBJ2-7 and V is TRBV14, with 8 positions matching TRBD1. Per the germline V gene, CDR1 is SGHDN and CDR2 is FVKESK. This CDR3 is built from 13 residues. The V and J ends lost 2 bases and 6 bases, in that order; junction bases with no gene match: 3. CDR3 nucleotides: TGTGCCAGCAGCCAAAGGCAGGGGGCCGAGCAGTACTTC. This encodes CASSQRQGAEQYF.

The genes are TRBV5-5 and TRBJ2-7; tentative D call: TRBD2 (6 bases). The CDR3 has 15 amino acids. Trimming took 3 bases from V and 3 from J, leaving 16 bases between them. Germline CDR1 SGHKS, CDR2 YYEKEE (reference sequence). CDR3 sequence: CASSYQAGTNYEQYF. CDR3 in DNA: TGTGCCAGCAGCTACCAGGCGGGGACGAACTACGAGCAGTACTTC.

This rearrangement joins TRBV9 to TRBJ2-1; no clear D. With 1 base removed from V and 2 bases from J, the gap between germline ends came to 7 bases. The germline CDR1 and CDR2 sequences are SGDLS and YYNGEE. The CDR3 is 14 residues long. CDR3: CASSVKLTYNEQFF. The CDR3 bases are TGTGCCAGCAGCGTAAAGCTAACCTACAATGAGCAGTTCTTC.

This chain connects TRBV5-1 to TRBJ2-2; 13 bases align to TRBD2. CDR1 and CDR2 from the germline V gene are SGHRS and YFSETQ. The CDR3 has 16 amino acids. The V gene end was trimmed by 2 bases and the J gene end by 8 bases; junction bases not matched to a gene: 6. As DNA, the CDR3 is TGCGCCAGCAGCTTCGGACTAGCGGGGGAAGCAGGGGAGCTGTTTTTT. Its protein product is CASSFGLAGEAGELFF.

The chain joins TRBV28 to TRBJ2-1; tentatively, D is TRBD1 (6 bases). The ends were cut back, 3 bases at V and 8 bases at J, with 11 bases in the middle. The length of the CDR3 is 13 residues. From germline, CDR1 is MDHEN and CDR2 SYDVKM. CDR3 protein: CASSLNRDDEQFF. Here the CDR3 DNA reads TGTGCCAGCAGTTTGAACAGGGACGATGAGCAGTTCTTC.

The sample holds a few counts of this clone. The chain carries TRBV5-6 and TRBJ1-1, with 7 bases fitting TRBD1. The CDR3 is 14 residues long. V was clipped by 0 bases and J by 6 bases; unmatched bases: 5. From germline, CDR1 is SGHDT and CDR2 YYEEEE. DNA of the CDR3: TGTGCCAGCAGCTTGGAGCCGCAGGGGGCTGAAGCTTTCTTT. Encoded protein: CASSLEPQGAEAFF.

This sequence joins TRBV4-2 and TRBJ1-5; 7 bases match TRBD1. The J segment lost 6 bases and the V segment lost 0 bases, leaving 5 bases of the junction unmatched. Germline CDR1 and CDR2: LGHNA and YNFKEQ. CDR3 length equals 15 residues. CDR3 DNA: TGTGCCAGCAGCCAAGACGGGACAGTCTTTCAGCCCCAGCATTTT. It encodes CASSQDGTVFQPQHF.